This is a list of T cell receptor beta chains from one sample in a study of T cell repertoires in cytomegalovirus infection. These TCRs' antigens remain unknown. TCRdb reprocessed the reads via MiXCR and lists one record per CDR3 protein. Of roughly 150,000 distinct CDR3 sequences listed, about 32% are singletons. This specimen consisted of CD8+ T cells from cultured PBMCs, obtained from culture after CMV antigen stimulation. These TCRs come from a human donor in good health (CMV status not recorded). Some clones in this sample may be carry-over from other donors' samples. The CDR3 runs from the conserved cysteine through the conserved F or W. Fields, in order: D gene, J gene, clone size, V gene, CDR3 protein, CDR3 DNA. The D gene is left open where the match is weak. Clone size is stated in some rows and not others, as once, few, many or a class when expanded.

TRBD1 | TRBJ2-1 | few | TRBV5-6 | CASSLGQVAYNEQFF | TGTGCCAGCAGCTTAGGACAGGTGGCCTACAATGAGCAGTTCTTC
- | TRBJ2-1 | - | TRBV12-3/TRBV12-4 | CASSPPAGAGYNEQFF | TGTGCCAGCAGTCCCCCGGCAGGGGCGGGATACAATGAGCAGTTCTTC
TRBD2 | TRBJ2-5 | many | TRBV7-2 | CASSLYGGETQYF | TGTGCCAGCAGCTTGTACGGGGGGGAGACCCAGTACTTC
TRBD2 | TRBJ2-3 | - | TRBV7-2 | CASSSLGGGTTDTQYF | TGTGCCAGCAGCTCCCTGGGCGGGGGGACCACAGATACGCAGTATTTT
- | TRBJ1-5 | - | TRBV5-5 | CASSLKGFSVQPQHF | TGTGCCAGCAGCTTGAAGGGGTTTAGTGTGCAGCCCCAGCATTTT
TRBD2 | TRBJ2-7 | - | TRBV27 | CASCSGGPSYEQYF | TGTGCCAGCTGTAGCGGGGGGCCCTCCTACGAGCAGTACTTC
- | TRBJ2-1 | many | TRBV5-6 | CASSLASPYALTVDEQFF | TGTGCCAGCAGCTTGGCCTCCCCCTACGCCCTCACGGTGGATGAGCAGTTCTTC
TRBD1 | TRBJ2-7 | - | TRBV7-6 | CASIDGTDYEQYF | TGTGCCAGCATAGATGGGACAGACTACGAGCAGTACTTC
- | TRBJ2-7 | many | TRBV20-1 | CSARAGLPYEQYF | TGCAGTGCTAGGGCGGGACTCCCCTACGAGCAGTACTTC
- | TRBJ1-2 | - | TRBV25-1 | CASSEPKGGADYGYTF | TGTGCCAGCAGTGAACCCAAAGGGGGGGCTGACTATGGCTACACCTTC
TRBD2 | TRBJ2-3 | - | TRBV4-2 | CASSPEGSVSGVTDTQYF | TGTGCCAGCAGCCCGGAAGGGTCCGTTAGCGGGGTCACAGATACGCAGTATTTT
- | TRBJ1-4 | - | TRBV4-1 | CASSQESFSTNEKLFF | TGCGCCAGCAGCCAAGAGTCCTTCTCAACTAATGAAAAACTGTTTTTT
TRBD1 | TRBJ2-2 | many | TRBV2 | CASEGTGGTGELFF | TGTGCCAGCGAAGGGACAGGGGGCACCGGGGAGCTGTTTTTT
TRBD1 | TRBJ1-4 | - | TRBV12-3/TRBV12-4 | CASSTTGGLAEKLFF | TGTGCCAGCAGTACCACAGGGGGGTTGGCTGAAAAACTGTTTTTT
- | TRBJ2-7 | - | TRBV7-9 | CASSSPHSAYEQYF | TGTGCCAGCAGCTCCCCCCACAGCGCCTACGAGCAGTACTTC
TRBD2 | TRBJ2-3 | many | TRBV27 | CASRLAGGLGDTQYF | TGTGCCAGCAGACTAGCGGGGGGGCTGGGAGATACGCAGTATTTT
- | TRBJ2-2 | - | TRBV3-1 | CASSQKGTGELFF | TGTGCCAGCAGCCAAAAAGGCACCGGGGAGCTGTTTTTT
- | TRBJ1-3 | few | TRBV12-3/TRBV12-4 | CASSFSAGAGNTIYF | TGTGCCAGCAGTTTCTCTGCAGGGGCTGGAAACACCATATATTTT
- | TRBJ2-3 | many | TRBV6-5 | CASSYSGGQGTQYF | TGTGCCAGCAGTTACTCTGGCGGCCAGGGTACGCAGTATTTT
- | TRBJ1-1 | few | TRBV27 | CASSQGYVGTEAFF | TGTGCCAGCTCACAGGGATATGTAGGCACTGAAGCTTTCTTT
- | TRBJ1-1 | few | TRBV6-5 | CASSYSIGAGLNTEAFF | TGTGCCAGCAGTTACTCGATAGGGGCGGGACTGAACACTGAAGCTTTCTTT
- | TRBJ1-1 | many | TRBV6-5 | CASSRGQNTEAFF | TGTGCCAGCAGTCGCGGACAGAACACTGAAGCTTTCTTT
TRBD1 | TRBJ2-7 | - | TRBV28 | CASSAFGTGAYEQYF | TGTGCCAGCAGCGCGTTCGGGACAGGGGCCTACGAGCAGTACTTC
TRBD2 | TRBJ2-7 | few | TRBV4-1 | CASSQHPSGTYEQYF | TGCGCCAGCAGCCAACACCCTAGCGGGACCTACGAGCAGTACTTC
- | TRBJ1-5 | - | TRBV7-6 | CASSQAGYNQPQHF | TGTGCCAGCTCCCAAGCAGGGTACAATCAGCCCCAGCATTTT
- | TRBJ2-7 | - | TRBV5-6 | CASSLSGNSYEQYF | TGTGCCAGCAGCTTGTCCGGGAATTCCTACGAGCAGTACTTC
- | TRBJ2-3 | few | TRBV9 | CASSAAAGARADTQYF | TGTGCCAGCAGCGCTGCGGCCGGGGCCCGGGCAGATACGCAGTATTTT